These 21 T cell receptor beta chains came from one sample sequenced in a study of blood T cell repertoires in COVID-19 (TCRdb year 2020). Library preparation was by the immunoSEQ multiplex PCR assay. Drawn from immuneACCESS, this table holds only the in-frame rearrangements with V and J called that TCRdb kept. Clones are partly lost; checked studies trace under half to an unresolved V gene and leave the rest unexplained. Present in this sample are roughly 400,000 clones, about 88% of which were seen just once. Roughly 1.4% of the sample lies in the top ten. Sequenced: PBMCs or T cells enriched from blood (not recorded which). The source is a woman aged 18 to 35 who had been exposed to COVID-19.

This sequence joins TRBV7-9 and TRBJ2-2, with a possible D match to TRBD1 (6 bases). The ends were cut back, 1 base at V and 0 bases at J, with 12 bases in the middle. Germline V gene sequence: CDR1 SEHNR, CDR2 FQNEAQ (reference sequence). The CDR3 covers 17 residues. The CDR3 nucleotides read TGTGCCAGCAGCTTAGAGGCAGGGACAACGAACACCGGGGAGCTGTTTTTT. Protein product: CASSLEAGTTNTGELFF.

Only one count was recorded for this clone. V gene TRBV11-3 combines with J gene TRBJ2-1, with TRBD2 matching 14 bases. V was clipped by 5 bases and J by 8 bases; unmatched bases: 17. CDR3 length equals 19 residues. The germline gives CDR1 SGHNT, CDR2 YENEEA. The CDR3 protein is CASSKGLGTSGRQSHEQFF. The CDR3 nucleotides are TGTGCCAGCAGCAAGGGTCTCGGGACTAGCGGGAGACAGTCCCATGAGCAGTTCTTC. The full variable domain, completed using reference TRBV11-3 and TRBJ2-1, is EAGVVQSPRYKIIEKKQPVAFWCNPISGHNTLYWYLQNLGQGPELLIRYENEEAVDDSQLPKDRFSAERLKGVDSTLKIQPAELGDSAVYLCASSKGLGTSGRQSHEQFFGPGTRLTVL.

This chain uses TRBV4-3 with TRBJ1-4; TRBD1 agrees at 7 bases. CDR1 is LGHNA, CDR2 YSLEER, per germline. V trimming: 0 bases; J trimming: 10 bases; junction bases outside the gene matches: 8. The length of the CDR3 is 15 residues. The CDR3: CASSQEKTGYGKLFF. CDR3 nucleotides: TGCGCCAGCAGCCAAGAGAAGACAGGGTATGGAAAACTGTTTTTT.

This clone was detected a few times. The DNA of the CDR3 is TGTGCCAGCAGCTTGAGAGGGGGCGGAAACACCATATATTTT. This sequence encodes CASSLRGGGNTIYF. J is TRBJ1-3 and V is TRBV5-4; 7 bases match TRBD1. The length of the CDR3 is 14 residues. Trimming took 1 base from V and 4 from J; bases not matched to a gene: 2. Germline V CDR1 and CDR2: SGHNT, YYREEE (reference sequence).

The chain couples TRBV7-2 to TRBJ2-1; D is possibly TRBD2 (6 bases). Deletions cut 4 bases from V and 1 base from J, with 11 bases between. Germline CDR1 and CDR2: SGHTA and FQGNSA. There are 15 residues in the CDR3. In nucleotides, the CDR3 is TGTGCCAGCAGCTCCGAGGCGGGGTCCTACAATGAGCAGTTCTTC. Its translation: CASSSEAGSYNEQFF.

The chain joins TRBV7-6 to TRBJ2-2, with 10 bases identical to TRBD2. Germline V gene lookup returns CDR1 SGHVS and CDR2 FNYEAQ. The CDR3 is 16 amino acids. V was pared by 4 bases and J by 1 base, with 3 bases of the junction left unmatched. The DNA for the CDR3 is TGTGCCAGCAGCTCCCAGCGGGGGGGGAACACCGGGGAGCTGTTTTTT. Translation gives CASSSQRGGNTGELFF.

This rearrangement joins TRBV2 to TRBJ1-6, with D possibly being TRBD1 (5 bases). V lost 5 bases and J lost 10, with 18 bases in between. This CDR3 has 15 amino acids. The germline V gene encodes CDR1 SNHLY and CDR2 FYNNEI. DNA of the CDR3: TGTGCCAGCAGTACCTTGGGGGGTTGGAAATCACCCCTCCACTTT. Translating it yields CASSTLGGWKSPLHF.

V is TRBV28 and J is TRBJ1-5; unclear D gene. The CDR3 is 14 amino acids. Germline values: CDR1 MDHEN, CDR2 SYDVKM. Trimming removed 7 bases at V and 1 base at J, with 11 bases between. The CDR3 DNA reads as TGTGCCAGCACCCAGTTTTCAAGCAATCAGCCCCAGCATTTT. It codes for CASTQFSSNQPQHF. Supplemented by reference TRBV28 and TRBJ1-5, the full variable domain reads DVKVTQSSRYLVKRTGEKVFLECVQDMDHENMFWYRQDPGLGLRLIYFSYDVKMKEKGDIPEGYSVSREKKERFSLILESASTNQTSMYLCASTQFSSNQPQHFGDGTRLSIL.

The chain couples TRBV5-5 to TRBJ1-1; no reliable D call. Between the trimmed V and J ends, which lost 0 bases and 0 bases, there was a span of 6 bases. The CDR3 loop spans 14 amino acids. CDR1 and CDR2 from the germline V gene are SGHKS and YYEKEE (reference sequence). CDR3 DNA sequence: TGTGCCAGCAGCTTGGCCCCGGTGAACACTGAAGCTTTCTTT. Protein product: CASSLAPVNTEAFF.

This clone occurred once. This chain joins TRBV12-3 or TRBV12-4 and TRBJ1-2, with 8 bases lining up with TRBD1. With V trimmed by 5 bases and J by 5 bases, 4 bases remained unmatched. The CDR3 runs to 13 residues. CDR3 DNA sequence: TGTGCCAGCAGTGGACAGGGACGATATGGCTACACCTTC. This sequence encodes CASSGQGRYGYTF.

This chain connects TRBV7-9 to TRBJ1-6; possible D gene TRBD1, 5 bases. Germline-derived CDR1 and CDR2 are SEHNR and FQNEAQ (reference sequence). There are 15 residues in the CDR3. V was cut by 4 bases and J by 6 bases, with 13 bases left in between. CDR3 DNA sequence: TGTGCCAGCAGCTCGGTCGCGGGGCGTAATTCACCCCTCCACTTT. It specifies CASSSVAGRNSPLHF.

The chain links TRBV19 to TRBJ2-7; 8 nucleotides agree with TRBD1. V dropped 6 bases and J dropped 1; count of bases not matched to a gene: 5. The CDR3 is 14 residues long. Germline V gives CDR1 LNHDA, CDR2 SQIVND (reference sequence). CDR3 in amino acids: CASSSTGASYEQYF. The CDR3 DNA reads TGTGCCAGTAGCTCGACAGGGGCGTCCTACGAGCAGTACTTC.

The chain joins TRBV7-2 to TRBJ1-5; D not resolved. Germline CDR1 is SGHTA and CDR2 is FQGNSA. V was shortened by 6 bases and J by 4 bases, with 7 bases between the two germline ends. There are 12 residues in the CDR3. CDR3 protein: CASRTGNQPQHF. The CDR3 coding sequence is TGTGCCAGCAGGACCGGGAATCAGCCCCAGCATTTT.

This chain uses TRBV4-3 with TRBJ1-4; D not resolved. The ends were cut back, 0 bases at V and 0 bases at J, with 11 bases in the middle. CDR3 length: 17 amino acids. Germline-derived CDR1 and CDR2 are LGHNA and YSLEER. CDR3 sequence: CASSQDRGIATNEKLFF. The CDR3 coding sequence is TGCGCCAGCAGCCAAGATAGAGGGATTGCAACTAATGAAAAACTGTTTTTT.

The chain is built from TRBV6-2 or TRBV6-3 and TRBJ2-7; D not certain. V lost 4 bases, J lost 5 bases, and 15 bases lay in between. This CDR3 has 14 amino acids. CDR1 and CDR2 from the germline V gene are MNHEY and SVGEGT. The CDR3, as DNA: TGTGCCAGCAGTTTACTCGTTGGGCCAAACGAGCAGTACTTC. It codes for CASSLLVGPNEQYF.

The rearrangement uses TRBV2 and TRBJ2-3; TRBD1 agrees at 7 bases. After removal of 7 bases from V and 1 base from J, the junction contained 5 bases not matched to a gene. Germline V gene sequence: CDR1 SNHLY, CDR2 FYNNEI. CDR3 size: 14 residues. The CDR3: CASKLTGGTDTQYF. The DNA of the CDR3 is TGTGCCAGCAAACTTACAGGGGGCACAGATACGCAGTATTTT. Variable domain in full (rest from reference TRBV2 and TRBJ2-3): EPEVTQTPSHQVTQMGQEVILRCVPISNHLYFYWYRQILGQKVEFLVSFYNNEISEKSEIFDDQFSVERPDGSNFTLKIRSTKLEDSAMYFCASKLTGGTDTQYFGPGTRLTVL.

The chain is built from TRBV5-4 and TRBJ2-1; 11 nucleotides line up with TRBD2. Germline lookup yields CDR1 SGHNT and CDR2 YYREEE (reference sequence). Germline trimming cut 4 bases from V and 3 bases from J; bases unmatched to any gene: 6. The CDR3 sequence is 16 residues long. The CDR3 sequence: CASSLAGGLFYNEQFF. The CDR3 DNA is TGTGCCAGCAGCCTAGCGGGAGGCCTTTTCTACAATGAGCAGTTCTTC.

J is TRBJ2-3 and V is TRBV6-1; the D is unclear. The CDR3 is 12 amino acids. Germline V gene lookup returns CDR1 MNHNS and CDR2 SASEGT. V lost 3 bases, J lost 8 bases, and 9 bases lay in between. CDR3 nucleotides: TGTGCCAGCAGTGACCGGCAGGCTACGCAGTATTTT. Translated, it gives CASSDRQATQYF.

This clone was observed a single time. Here the CDR3 reads CASLYAGDTDTQYF. The CDR3 DNA reads TGTGCCAGCCTTTACGCGGGAGACACAGATACGCAGTATTTT. The rearrangement uses TRBV2 and TRBJ2-3, with 7 nucleotides matching TRBD2. Germline CDR1 reads SNHLY; CDR2 reads FYNNEI. The ends lost 8 bases at V and 2 bases at J; junction bases unmatched: 7. The CDR3 has 14 amino acids.

V gene TRBV18 combines with J gene TRBJ2-2; TRBD1 matches 8 bases. The CDR3 spans 16 residues. Per germline, CDR1 KGHSH and CDR2 LQKENI. Trimming cost V 4 bases and J 3 bases; bases outside gene matches: 7. The CDR3 sequence is CASSLQRTGYTGELFF. CDR3 coding DNA: TGTGCCAGCTCACTTCAACGGACAGGGTACACCGGGGAGCTGTTTTTT.

The chain uses TRBV4-3 and TRBJ1-2; 10 bases align to TRBD1. The length of the CDR3 is 15 residues. Germline trimming cut 3 bases from V and 3 bases from J; bases unmatched to any gene: 4. Germline loops: CDR1 LGHNA, CDR2 YSLEER. The CDR3 DNA is TGCGCCAGCAGCCATCAGACAGGGGGCGACTATGGCTACACCTTC. Translation: CASSHQTGGDYGYTF.